These 23 T cell receptor beta chains share one sample of origin, sequenced in a study of shared clonotypes between healthy human individuals. Profiling relied on immunoSEQ multiplex PCR, and the TCRdb table lists in-frame clones only, not all of them. The sample holds 300,000 to 400,000 clones, more than 60% seen once. The sample comprised memory CD4+ T cells sorted from blood. The subset here: CD45RA-negative fraction. These receptors all stem from a man aged 25-40 years in good health.

This chain joins TRBV5-6 and TRBJ2-2; possible D gene TRBD1, 6 bases. The CDR3 totals 12 residues. Germline lookup yields CDR1 SGHDT and CDR2 YYEEEE. Trimming shortened V by 7 bases and J by 5 bases, and 9 bases separated the two germline ends. This CDR3 reads CASHRVTGELFF. DNA for the CDR3: TGTGCCAGCCACAGGGTTACCGGGGAGCTGTTTTTT.

The gene calls are TRBV7-2 and TRBJ2-5, with D unclear. The germline V and J ends were trimmed by 5 bases and 5 bases, with 15 bases remaining between them. Germline V lookup: CDR1 SGHTA, CDR2 FQGNSA. The CDR3 is made up of 14 amino acids. Here the CDR3 reads CASSHRTQEETQYF. In DNA, the CDR3 is TGTGCCAGCAGCCATAGGACCCAGGAGGAGACCCAGTACTTC.

The chain employs TRBV15 and TRBJ2-7; possible D gene TRBD1, 6 bases. From germline, CDR1 is LNHNV and CDR2 YYDKDF (reference sequence). V gave up 1 base and J gave up 5 bases, with 12 bases separating them. This CDR3 is built from 14 residues. The CDR3 is CATSRVGALNEQYF. The CDR3 nucleotides read TGTGCCACCAGCAGAGTGGGGGCTTTGAACGAGCAGTACTTC.

The V call is TRBV19, the J call TRBJ1-2; D gene unclear. CDR3 length: 11 amino acids. Per the germline V gene, CDR1 is LNHDA and CDR2 is SQIVND (reference sequence). The germline V and J ends were trimmed by 1 base and 6 bases, with 3 bases remaining between them. Written as DNA, the CDR3 is TGTGCCAGTAGTATAGGGCATGGCTACACCTTC. It is translated as CASSIGHGYTF.

CDR3 DNA: TGTGCCAGCACCCTAGAGACCGGGTCCCTCTCCCTTGGGCAGTACTTC. This codes for CASTLETGSLSLGQYF. The J gene is TRBJ2-7, the V gene TRBV2; D gene ambiguous. Germline V gene lookup returns CDR1 SNHLY and CDR2 FYNNEI. The CDR3 runs to 16 residues. V shed 7 bases and J shed 9 bases, with 28 bases lying between them.

V is TRBV15 and J is TRBJ2-3; 7 bases are shared with TRBD2. Germline V lookup: CDR1 LNHNV, CDR2 YYDKDF (reference sequence). The CDR3 runs to 17 residues. V trimming: 1 base; J trimming: 1 base; junction bases outside the gene matches: 8. CDR3 sequence: CATSRAVGLVGTDTQYF. The CDR3, as DNA: TGTGCCACCAGCAGAGCGGTCGGACTAGTTGGCACAGATACGCAGTATTTT.

V is TRBV5-5 and J is TRBJ2-7, with TRBD1 matching 10 bases. CDR3 length: 18 amino acids. Germline V gene data show CDR1 as SGHKS and CDR2 as YYEKEE (reference sequence). Trimming took 0 bases from V and 0 from J; bases not matched to a gene: 9. The CDR3 DNA sequence: TGTGCCAGCAGCTTGGTTGGTCGTGGGACAGGGGTCTCCTACGAGCAGTACTTC. Residues: CASSLVGRGTGVSYEQYF. Supplemented by reference TRBV5-5 and TRBJ2-7, the full variable domain reads DAGVTQSPTHLIKTRGQQVTLRCSPISGHKSVSWYQQVLGQGPQFIFQYYEKEERGRGNFPDRFSARQFPNYSSELNVNALLLGDSALYLCASSLVGRGTGVSYEQYFGPGTRLTVT.

The V call is TRBV7-9, the J call TRBJ1-4, with D perhaps matching TRBD1 (5 bases). The germline V gene encodes CDR1 SEHNR and CDR2 FQNEAQ (reference sequence). This CDR3 has 11 residues. V gave up 3 bases and J gave up 11 bases, with 7 bases separating them. The CDR3, as DNA: TGTGCCAGCAGCTTCGGGGGGAAACTGTTTTTT. This codes for CASSFGGKLFF.

V is TRBV11-2 and J is TRBJ2-1, with TRBD2 as a possible D gene (7 bases). Germline lookup yields CDR1 SGHAT and CDR2 FQNNGV. With 4 bases removed from V and 0 bases from J, the gap between germline ends came to 16 bases. CDR3 length: 17 amino acids. The CDR3 DNA reads as TGTGCCAGCAGCTCCCTGGGGGGGCGCGGCTCCTACAATGAGCAGTTCTTC. Amino acids: CASSSLGGRGSYNEQFF. Full variable domain (missing parts from reference TRBV11-2 and TRBJ2-1): EAGVAQSPRYKIIEKRQSVAFWCNPISGHATLYWYQQILGQGPKLLIQFQNNGVVDDSQLPKDRFSAERLKGVDSTLKIQPAKLEDSAVYLCASSSLGGRGSYNEQFFGPGTRLTVL.

The CDR3 loop reads CASSTGQGLEAFF. CDR3 sequence (DNA): TGTGCCAGTAGTACTGGACAGGGTCTTGAAGCTTTCTTT. The chain recombines TRBV19 with TRBJ1-1; 8 nucleotides align to TRBD1. This CDR3 has 13 amino acids. Germline-derived CDR1 and CDR2 are LNHDA and SQIVND (reference sequence). V shed 4 bases, J shed 7 bases, and the junction held 5 bases outside the gene matches.

The chain has TRBV5-4 and TRBJ1-1; no clear D gene. Looked up from germline, CDR1 is SGHNT and CDR2 is YYREEE (reference sequence). The CDR3 sequence is 13 residues long. Trimming left V 5 bases short and J 1 base short, with 9 bases between. CDR3 region: CASRVWSNTEAFF. CDR3 bases: TGTGCCAGCAGGGTTTGGTCGAACACTGAAGCTTTCTTT.

This clone has ten or more counts. The J gene is TRBJ2-7, the V gene TRBV5-1; D uncertain. CDR3 size: 15 residues. Germline-derived CDR1 and CDR2 are SGHRS and YFSETQ. V was cut by 4 bases and J by 3 bases, with 17 bases left in between. In DNA, the CDR3 is TGCGCCAGCAGCCCACAATCGGGCGCCTTCTACGAGCAGTACTTC. The encoded protein is CASSPQSGAFYEQYF.

The chain combines TRBV30 with TRBJ2-7; 7 positions agree with TRBD2. CDR3 length: 13 amino acids. V lost 3 bases, J lost 1 base, and 3 bases stayed unmatched. The germline V gene encodes CDR1 GTSNPN and CDR2 SVGIG (reference sequence). CDR3 sequence (DNA): TGTGCCTGGAGGTCTAGCGGTTCCTACGAGCAGTACTTC. Translating it yields CAWRSSGSYEQYF.

The chain carries TRBV5-1 and TRBJ2-5; 8 bases fit TRBD2. The CDR3 is made up of 15 amino acids. Germline CDR1 and CDR2: SGHRS and YFSETQ. J gave up 1 base and V 4 bases, and 6 bases lay outside the gene matches. In DNA form, the CDR3 reads TGCGCCAGCAGCAGGGCTACTAGCGGCCAAGAGACCCAGTACTTC. Translating it yields CASSRATSGQETQYF.

The J gene is TRBJ1-5, the V gene TRBV27; 7 bases are a match to TRBD1. The CDR3 consists of 18 residues. From germline, CDR1 is MNHEY and CDR2 SMNVEV (reference sequence). V trimming: 2 bases; J trimming: 2 bases; junction bases outside the gene matches: 12. The CDR3 loop reads CASSLVKGVQGGNQPQHF. The CDR3 DNA follows: TGTGCCAGCAGTTTAGTAAAAGGGGTCCAGGGGGGCAATCAGCCCCAGCATTTT.

The gene calls are TRBV2 and TRBJ2-2; 8 bases agree with TRBD2. Trimming took 6 bases from V and 4 from J; bases not matched to a gene: 7. Germline V gene data show CDR1 as SNHLY and CDR2 as FYNNEI. This CDR3 is 15 amino acids long. CDR3 sequence: CASREGLGVTGELFF. Written as DNA, the CDR3 is TGTGCCAGCAGGGAGGGACTAGGAGTCACCGGGGAGCTGTTTTTT.

J is TRBJ1-1 and V is TRBV19; 8 bases line up with TRBD1. Germline lookup yields CDR1 LNHDA and CDR2 SQIVND (reference sequence). The CDR3 runs to 14 residues. Trimming at V came to 5 bases and at J to 0 bases, leaving 2 bases not matched to a gene. The CDR3 here is CASSSTGVNTEAFF. Here the CDR3 DNA reads TGTGCCAGTAGTTCGACAGGGGTGAACACTGAAGCTTTCTTT.

V and J are TRBV19 and TRBJ2-1; the D is unclear. V was pared by 2 bases and J by 7 bases, with 3 bases between. CDR1 and CDR2 (germline): LNHDA, SQIVND (reference sequence). There are 11 residues in the CDR3. Written as DNA, the CDR3 is TGTGCCAGTAGTATAAAGAATGAGCAGTTCTTC. Amino acid sequence: CASSIKNEQFF.

This clone was observed a single time. This sequence joins TRBV5-1 and TRBJ2-5; D remains unclear. V was trimmed by 2 bases and J by 3 bases, leaving 14 bases between them. The CDR3 has 15 amino acids. From germline, CDR1 is SGHRS and CDR2 YFSETQ. The CDR3 DNA is TGCGCCAGCAGCTTCGAAGCCAGACCAAAAGAGACCCAGTACTTC. It is translated as CASSFEARPKETQYF. The full variable domain, in which reference TRBV5-1 and TRBJ2-5 provide the parts outside the CDR3, is KAGVTQTPRYLIKTRGQQVTLSCSPISGHRSVSWYQQTPGQGLQFLFEYFSETQRNKGNFPGRFSGRQFSNSRSEMNVSTLELGDSALYLCASSFEARPKETQYFGPGTRLLVL.

J is TRBJ1-5 and V is TRBV28; no clear D. Germline CDR1 MDHEN, CDR2 SYDVKM. The CDR3 runs 15 residues. V shed 3 bases and J shed 5 bases, with 14 bases lying between them. CDR3 nucleotides: TGTGCCAGCAGTTTTGTCACGCAGCCCGATCAGCCCCAGCATTTT. Translating gives CASSFVTQPDQPQHF.

The rearrangement links TRBV5-1 to TRBJ2-7, with TRBD1 identical over 9 bases. Germline V gene data show CDR1 as SGHRS and CDR2 as YFSETQ. Losses at the gene ends were 0 bases for V and 11 bases for J; bases not matched to a gene: 12. The CDR3 spans 15 residues. CDR3 loop: CASSLEPGQGRNEYF. CDR3 coding DNA: TGCGCCAGCAGCTTGGAACCGGGACAGGGAAGGAATGAGTACTTC. Based on the CDR3 plus reference TRBV5-1 and TRBJ2-7, the full variable domain is KAGVTQTPRYLIKTRGQQVTLSCSPISGHRSVSWYQQTPGQGLQFLFEYFSETQRNKGNFPGRFSGRQFSNSRSEMNVSTLELGDSALYLCASSLEPGQGRNEYFGPGTRLTVT.

V is TRBV7-2 and J is TRBJ2-1; 14 bases fit TRBD2. Looked up from germline, CDR1 is SGHTA and CDR2 is FQGNSA. Germline trimming cut 5 bases from V and 10 bases from J; bases unmatched to any gene: 7. The CDR3 consists of 15 residues. The CDR3 DNA reads TGTGCCAGCAGCCGGATGACTAGCGGGAGGGGAGAGCAGTTCTTC. Residues: CASSRMTSGRGEQFF.

V gene TRBV11-2 combines with J gene TRBJ2-7; 8 bases match TRBD1. This CDR3 spans 16 amino acids. V shed 4 bases and J 2 bases; nucleotides not matched to a gene: 10. CDR1 is SGHAT, CDR2 FQNNGV, per germline. CDR3 sequence (DNA): TGTGCCAGCAGCTCAGCCCTGCAGGGACAGGCCTACGAGCAGTACTTC. Protein sequence: CASSSALQGQAYEQYF.